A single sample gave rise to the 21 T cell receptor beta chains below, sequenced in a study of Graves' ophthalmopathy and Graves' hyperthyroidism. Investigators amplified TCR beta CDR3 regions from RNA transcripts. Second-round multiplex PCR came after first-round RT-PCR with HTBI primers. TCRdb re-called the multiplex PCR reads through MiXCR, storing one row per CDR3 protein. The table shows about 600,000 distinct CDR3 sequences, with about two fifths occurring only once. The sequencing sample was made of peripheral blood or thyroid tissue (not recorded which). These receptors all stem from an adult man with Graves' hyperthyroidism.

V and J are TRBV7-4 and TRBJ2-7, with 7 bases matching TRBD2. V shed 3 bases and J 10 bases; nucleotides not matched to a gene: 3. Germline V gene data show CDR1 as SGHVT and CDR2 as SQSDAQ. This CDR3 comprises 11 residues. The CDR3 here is CASSLGGSQYF. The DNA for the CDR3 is TGTGCCAGCAGCTTGGGCGGGAGTCAGTACTTC.

The CDR3 is CSAREIFKQGKTYEQYF. The DNA for the CDR3 is TGCAGTGCTAGAGAAATTTTTAAGCAGGGGAAAACCTACGAGCAGTACTTC. V is TRBV20-1 and J is TRBJ2-7; tentative D call: TRBD1 (6 bases). The CDR3 consists of 17 residues. The germline CDR1 and CDR2 sequences are DFQATT and SNEGSKA (reference sequence). Trimming took off 0 bases at V and 2 bases at J, with 20 bases between the two ends.

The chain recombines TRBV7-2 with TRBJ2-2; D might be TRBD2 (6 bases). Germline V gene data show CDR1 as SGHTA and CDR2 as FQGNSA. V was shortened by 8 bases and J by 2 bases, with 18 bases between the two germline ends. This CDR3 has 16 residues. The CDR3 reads CASSPIAESNTGELFF. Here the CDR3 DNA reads TGTGCCAGCTCACCCATAGCGGAGTCTAACACCGGGGAGCTGTTTTTT.

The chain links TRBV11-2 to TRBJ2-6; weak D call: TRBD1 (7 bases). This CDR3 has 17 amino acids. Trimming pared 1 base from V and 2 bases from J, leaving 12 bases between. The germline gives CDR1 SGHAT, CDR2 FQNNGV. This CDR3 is CASSLVPGGTGANVLTF. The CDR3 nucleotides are TGTGCCAGCAGCTTAGTTCCAGGGGGGACTGGGGCCAACGTCCTGACTTTC.

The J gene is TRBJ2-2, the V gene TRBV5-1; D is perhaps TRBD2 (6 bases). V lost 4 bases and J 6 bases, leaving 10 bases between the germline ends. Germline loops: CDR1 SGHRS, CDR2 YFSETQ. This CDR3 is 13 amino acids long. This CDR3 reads CASSTWDSGELFF. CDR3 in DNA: TGCGCCAGCAGCACCTGGGACTCCGGGGAGCTGTTTTTT.

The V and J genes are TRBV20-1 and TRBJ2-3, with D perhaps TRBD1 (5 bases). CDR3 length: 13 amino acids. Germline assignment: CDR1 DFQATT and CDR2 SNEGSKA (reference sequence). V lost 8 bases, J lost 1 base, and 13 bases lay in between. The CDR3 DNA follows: TGCAGTAGACAGTATATGGGCACAGATACGCAGTATTTT. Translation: CSRQYMGTDTQYF.

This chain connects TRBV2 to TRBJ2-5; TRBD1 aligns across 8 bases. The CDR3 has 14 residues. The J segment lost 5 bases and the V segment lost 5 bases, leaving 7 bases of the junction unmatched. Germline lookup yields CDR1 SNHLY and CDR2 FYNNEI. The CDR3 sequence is CASSPDRASETQYF. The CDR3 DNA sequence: TGTGCCAGCAGTCCGGACAGGGCGTCGGAGACCCAGTACTTC. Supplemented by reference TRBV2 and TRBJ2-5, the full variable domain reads EPEVTQTPSHQVTQMGQEVILRCVPISNHLYFYWYRQILGQKVEFLVSFYNNEISEKSEIFDDQFSVERPDGSNFTLKIRSTKLEDSAMYFCASSPDRASETQYFGPGTRLLVL.

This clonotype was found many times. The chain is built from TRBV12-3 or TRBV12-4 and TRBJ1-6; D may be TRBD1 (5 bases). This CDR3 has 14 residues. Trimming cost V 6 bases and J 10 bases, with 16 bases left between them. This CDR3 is CASSLQDPRSPLHF. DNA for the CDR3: TGTGCCAGCAGCCTACAGGACCCTAGGTCACCCCTCCACTTT.

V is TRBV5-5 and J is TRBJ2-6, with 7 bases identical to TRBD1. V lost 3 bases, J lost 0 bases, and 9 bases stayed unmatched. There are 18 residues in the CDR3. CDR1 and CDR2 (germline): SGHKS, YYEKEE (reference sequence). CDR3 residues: CASSSPGQISSGANVLTF. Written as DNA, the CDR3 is TGTGCCAGCAGCTCACCGGGACAGATAAGCTCTGGGGCCAACGTCCTGACTTTC.

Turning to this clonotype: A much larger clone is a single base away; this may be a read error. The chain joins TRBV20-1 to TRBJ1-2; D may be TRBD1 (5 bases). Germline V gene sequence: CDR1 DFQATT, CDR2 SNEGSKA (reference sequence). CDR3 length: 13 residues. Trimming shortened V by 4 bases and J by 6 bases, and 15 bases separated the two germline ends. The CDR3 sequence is CSAINNGADGYTF. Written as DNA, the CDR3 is TGCAGTGCTATCAATAACGGGGCTGATGGCTACACCTTC.

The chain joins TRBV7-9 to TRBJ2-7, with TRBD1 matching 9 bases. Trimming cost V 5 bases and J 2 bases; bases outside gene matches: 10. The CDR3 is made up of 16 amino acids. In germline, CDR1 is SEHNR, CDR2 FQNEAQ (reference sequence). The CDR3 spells CASSGHGGQGPYEQYF. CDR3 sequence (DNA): TGTGCCAGCAGCGGCCACGGGGGACAGGGTCCCTACGAGCAGTACTTC.

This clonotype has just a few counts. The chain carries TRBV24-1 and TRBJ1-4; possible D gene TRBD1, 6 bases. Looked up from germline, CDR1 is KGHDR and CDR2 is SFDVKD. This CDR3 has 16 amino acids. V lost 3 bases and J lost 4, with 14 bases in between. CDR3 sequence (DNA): TGTGCCACCAGTGATGGGACGGGGGCCCTTAATGAAAAACTGTTTTTT. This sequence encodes CATSDGTGALNEKLFF.

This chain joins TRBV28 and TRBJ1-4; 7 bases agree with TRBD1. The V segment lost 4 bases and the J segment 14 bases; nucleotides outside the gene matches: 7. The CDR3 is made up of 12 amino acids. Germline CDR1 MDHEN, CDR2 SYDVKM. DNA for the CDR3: TGTGCCAGCAGTTCCACGGGACAGATCCTGTTTTTT. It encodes CASSSTGQILFF.

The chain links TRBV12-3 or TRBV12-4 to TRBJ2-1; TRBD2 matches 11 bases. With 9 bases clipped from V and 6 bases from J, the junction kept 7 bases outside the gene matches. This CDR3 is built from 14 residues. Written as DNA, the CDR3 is TGTGCCAGTCGGCTTACTAGCGGGAGCAATGAGCAGTTCTTC. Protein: CASRLTSGSNEQFF.

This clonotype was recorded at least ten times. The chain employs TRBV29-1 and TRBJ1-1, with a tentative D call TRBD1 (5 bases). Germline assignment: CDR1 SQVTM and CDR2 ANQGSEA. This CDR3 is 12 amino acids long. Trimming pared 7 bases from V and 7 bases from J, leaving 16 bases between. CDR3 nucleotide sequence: TGCAGCGGGGAGGGCGGGGGGTTTGAAGCTTTCTTT. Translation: CSGEGGGFEAFF.

CDR3 region: CATSEGIAGSSYNEQFF. The CDR3 coding sequence is TGTGCCACCAGTGAGGGGATAGCGGGTAGCTCCTACAATGAGCAGTTCTTC. The V gene is TRBV24-1, the J gene TRBJ2-7; 7 positions agree with TRBD2. The DNA end favors TRBJ2-1, so the J call may be wrong. This CDR3 spans 17 amino acids. CDR1 KGHDR and CDR2 SFDVKD come from the germline V gene.

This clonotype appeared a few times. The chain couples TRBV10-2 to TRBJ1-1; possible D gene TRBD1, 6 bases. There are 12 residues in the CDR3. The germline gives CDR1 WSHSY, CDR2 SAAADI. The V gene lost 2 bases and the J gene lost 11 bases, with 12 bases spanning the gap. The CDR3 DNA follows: TGCGCCAGCAGTGAGGCAGGGGAGCAGGCTTTCTTT. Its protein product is CASSEAGEQAFF.

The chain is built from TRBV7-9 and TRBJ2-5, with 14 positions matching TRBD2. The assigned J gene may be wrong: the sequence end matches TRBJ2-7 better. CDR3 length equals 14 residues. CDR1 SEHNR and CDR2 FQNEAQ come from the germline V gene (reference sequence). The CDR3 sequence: CASRAGLAGDEQYF. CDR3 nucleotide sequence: TGTGCCAGCAGGGCGGGACTAGCGGGAGACGAGCAGTACTTC.

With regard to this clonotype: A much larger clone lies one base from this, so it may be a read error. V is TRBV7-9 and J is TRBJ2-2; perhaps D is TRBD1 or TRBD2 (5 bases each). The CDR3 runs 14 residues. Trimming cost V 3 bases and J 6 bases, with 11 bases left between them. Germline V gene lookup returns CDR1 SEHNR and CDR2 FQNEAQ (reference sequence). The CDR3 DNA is TGTGCCAGCAGCTTGGGGGAACCCCCCGGGGAGCTGTTTTTT. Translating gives CASSLGEPPGELFF. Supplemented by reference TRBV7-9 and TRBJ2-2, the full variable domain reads DTGVSQNPRHKITKRGQNVTFRCDPISEHNRLYWYRQTLGQGPEFLTYFQNEAQLEKSRLLSDRFSAERPKGSFSTLEIQRTEQGDSAMYLCASSLGEPPGELFFGEGSRLTVL.

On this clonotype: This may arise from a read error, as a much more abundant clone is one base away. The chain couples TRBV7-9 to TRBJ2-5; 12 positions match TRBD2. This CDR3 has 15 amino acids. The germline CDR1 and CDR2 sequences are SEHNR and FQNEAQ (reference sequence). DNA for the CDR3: TGTGCCAGCAGCCGGACTAGCGGGGCCCAAGAGCCCCAGTACTTC. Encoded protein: CASSRTSGAQEPQYF.

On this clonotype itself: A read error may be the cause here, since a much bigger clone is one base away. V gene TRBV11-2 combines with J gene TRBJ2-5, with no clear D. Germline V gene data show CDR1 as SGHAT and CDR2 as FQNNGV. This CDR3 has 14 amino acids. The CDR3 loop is CASGLRLGEETQYF. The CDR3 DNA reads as TGTGCCAGCGGCTTAAGGCTTGGGGAAGAGACCCAGTACTTC.